Following are 14 T cell receptor beta chains from one sample sequenced in a study of blood T cells in healthy people across ages. Sample-barcoded 5' priming and a J-beta primer mix drove a second PCR of roughly 6 to 12 cycles. One entry per CDR3 protein results from TCRdb running MiXCR on the 5' RACE reads. Among over 300,000 distinct CDR3 sequences listed, 45% to 65% were seen once. Source material: blood. These receptors were taken from a man aged 55 to 69 in good health.

With regard to this clonotype: The missing conserved phenylalanine or tryptophan at the end of this CDR3 makes a read error likely. Because the CDR3's place on the DNA is in doubt, the DNA is left out and the CDR3 is given as listed by TCRdb. The genes are TRBV10-3 and TRBJ2-1; TRBD2 is taken as the D call from the table, unchecked against the DNA. Germline CDR1 ENHRY, CDR2 SYGVKD. Termini included, the CDR3 measures 17 amino acids. CDR3 residues: CAPTLAGEGDSYNEQFS.

This chain connects TRBV7-2 to TRBJ2-3; 7 bases fit TRBD1. CDR3 length: 15 amino acids. CDR1 is SGHTA, CDR2 FQGNSA, per germline. J lost 1 base, V lost 3 bases, and 4 bases had no gene match. As DNA, the CDR3 is TGTGCCAGCAGCTTTAACAGGGGTGGCACAGATACGCAGTATTTT. Residues: CASSFNRGGTDTQYF.

The chain couples TRBV5-1 to TRBJ2-5, with unresolved D. CDR3 length: 15 residues. Trimming shortened V by 1 base and J by 10 bases, and 20 bases separated the two germline ends. CDR1 and CDR2 (germline): SGHRS, YFSETQ. CDR3 loop: CASSLQTRGADLQYF. CDR3 in DNA: TGCGCCAGCAGCTTGCAAACTCGCGGCGCGGACCTCCAGTACTTC.

The V and J genes are TRBV5-1 and TRBJ2-1; TRBD2 aligns across 8 bases. The CDR3 length is 18 residues. After removal of 6 bases from V and 9 bases from J, the junction contained 23 bases not matched to a gene. Looked up from germline, CDR1 is SGHRS and CDR2 is YFSETQ. The CDR3 reads CASNTESLAGGGWSEQFF. The CDR3 DNA is TGCGCCAGCAACACCGAGAGTCTGGCGGGGGGAGGTTGGAGTGAGCAGTTCTTC.

This clonotype has just a few counts. The gene calls are TRBV20-1 and TRBJ2-5; a possible D gene is TRBD1 (5 bases). Germline assignment: CDR1 DFQATT and CDR2 SNEGSKA (reference sequence). The CDR3 sequence is 14 residues long. V was trimmed by 2 bases and J by 1 base, leaving 11 bases between them. The CDR3 nucleotides are TGCAGTGCTAGAAGGGGAACTACCCAAGAGACCCAGTACTTC. Translated: CSARRGTTQETQYF.

The J gene is TRBJ2-1, the V gene TRBV7-2; 9 bases fit TRBD2. Germline lookup yields CDR1 SGHTA and CDR2 FQGNSA. The CDR3 is 16 amino acids. V shed 1 base and J 7 bases; nucleotides not matched to a gene: 8. In nucleotides, the CDR3 is TGTGCCAGCAGCTTAGTGCCTAGCGGGATCGGTAATGAGCAGTTCTTC. This codes for CASSLVPSGIGNEQFF.

The J gene is TRBJ1-2, the V gene TRBV7-8, with D hard to call. The germline V gene has CDR1 SGHVS and CDR2 FQNEAQ. Trimming shortened V by 2 bases and J by 8 bases, and 12 bases separated the two germline ends. This CDR3 has 13 amino acids. CDR3 DNA: TGTGCCAGCAGCTTAAGGGCCCTGGGGGGCTACACCTTC. Translation gives CASSLRALGGYTF.

This clonotype was detected a few times. This rearrangement joins TRBV20-1 to TRBJ2-5; no definite D call. Germline-derived CDR1 and CDR2 are DFQATT and SNEGSKA (reference sequence). This CDR3 contains 12 residues. Trimming removed 6 bases at V and 5 bases at J, with 13 bases between. The CDR3 is CSAPFVLETQYF. The CDR3 bases are TGCAGTGCCCCCTTTGTCTTGGAGACCCAGTACTTC.

The chain is built from TRBV30 and TRBJ1-2; D not resolved. V lost 7 bases and J lost 1, with 13 bases in between. The CDR3 consists of 13 residues. CDR1 and CDR2 (germline): GTSNPN, SVGIG (reference sequence). In DNA form, the CDR3 reads TGTGCCTCGGATCTCGAACATAACTATGGCTACACCTTC. It translates to CASDLEHNYGYTF.

In this sample, this clonotype turned up a few times. This chain joins TRBV27 and TRBJ2-1, with 9 positions matching TRBD1. The trim removed 4 bases at V and 10 bases at J, leaving 8 bases unmatched. Germline assignment: CDR1 MNHEY and CDR2 SMNVEV (reference sequence). There are 14 residues in the CDR3. This chain's CDR3 is CASSYPDRGREQFF. The CDR3, as DNA: TGTGCCAGCAGTTACCCGGACAGGGGTCGGGAGCAGTTCTTC.

The rearrangement links TRBV25-1 to TRBJ2-7, with a tentative D call TRBD2 (5 bases). CDR1 is MGHDK, CDR2 SYGVNS, per germline. Trimming shortened V by 10 bases and J by 3 bases, and 10 bases separated the two germline ends. The CDR3 has 11 amino acids. The CDR3 coding sequence is TGTGCCACTACGGGGTTCTACGAGCAGTACTTC. This codes for CATTGFYEQYF.

This sequence joins TRBV6-5 and TRBJ2-7; D gene unclear. V lost 5 bases, J lost 0 bases, and 8 bases lay in between. The CDR3 is 13 residues long. Germline values: CDR1 MNHEY, CDR2 SVGAGI. The CDR3 loop reads CASSPIYSYEQYF. DNA for the CDR3: TGTGCCAGCAGTCCCATCTACTCCTACGAGCAGTACTTC.

The rearrangement links TRBV29-1 to TRBJ2-5; no clear D gene. Trimming left V 7 bases short and J 5 bases short, with 14 bases between. Germline V lookup: CDR1 SQVTM, CDR2 ANQGSEA. The CDR3 spans 12 residues. The CDR3 DNA reads TGCAGCGCTGTGACAATGGGGGAGACCCAGTACTTC. Residues: CSAVTMGETQYF.

This clonotype was observed a few times. The rearrangement joins TRBV15 to TRBJ1-2; no reliable D call. V shed 0 bases and J shed 8 bases, with 10 bases lying between them. The CDR3 consists of 13 residues. Germline values: CDR1 LNHNV, CDR2 YYDKDF (reference sequence). In DNA, the CDR3 is TGTGCCACCAGCAGAGATTCTGATATCGGCTACACCTTC. Its translation is CATSRDSDIGYTF.